This entry concerns a single T cell receptor (beta chain). Its antigen is not known. Random hexamers were used to reverse transcribe an amount of about 0.45 to 1 ug RNA. An immunoSEQ multiplex PCR generated amplified TCR beta CDR3 products spanning 54 Vbeta and 13 Jbeta. Using its own MiXCR run on the immunoSEQ multiplex PCR reads, TCRdb lists one record per CDR3 protein. The table has 200,000 or so distinct CDR3 sequences, approximately 96% seen once; the top ten hold about 0.093%. These data belong to a study of CD8 T cells in Susac syndrome. Findings and limits, study-wide: The study's TCR sequencing and HLA analysis drew on a certain number of individuals. That number was acknowledged as relatively small.

CDR1 and CDR2 from the germline V gene are SGHDN and FVKESK. The V and J ends lost 4 bases and 1 base respectively, with 10 bases between them. The CDR3 is 14 amino acids. The sequencing sample was made of CD4+ T cells from PBMCs. The receptor comes from a human donor with multiple sclerosis. V and J are TRBV14 and TRBJ1-1, with D perhaps matching TRBD1 (5 bases). CDR3 coding DNA: TGTGCCAGCAGCCGGGGGTTTGGGAACACTGAAGCTTTCTTT. Protein product: CASSRGFGNTEAFF.